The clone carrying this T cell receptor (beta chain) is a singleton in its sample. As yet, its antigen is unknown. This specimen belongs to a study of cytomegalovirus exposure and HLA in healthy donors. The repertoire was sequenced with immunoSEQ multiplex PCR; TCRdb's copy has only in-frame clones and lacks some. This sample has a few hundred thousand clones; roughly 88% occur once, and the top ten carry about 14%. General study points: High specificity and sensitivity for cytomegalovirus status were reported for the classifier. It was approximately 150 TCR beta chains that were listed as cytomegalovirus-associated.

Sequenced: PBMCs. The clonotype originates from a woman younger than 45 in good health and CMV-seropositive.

CDR3 residues: CASSQVRSFETQYF. In DNA, the CDR3 is TGCGCCAGCAGCCAAGTGCGGTCCTTCGAGACCCAGTACTTC. The rearrangement joins TRBV4-1 to TRBJ2-5; D not resolved. The length of the CDR3 is 14 residues. V was trimmed by 1 base and J by 5 bases, leaving 11 bases between them. Germline loops: CDR1 MGHRA, CDR2 YSYEKL.